This T cell receptor (beta chain) derives from a study of T cells after posttransplantation cyclophosphamide. V was shortened by 0 bases and J by 5 bases, with 19 bases between the two germline ends. Looked up from germline, CDR1 is ENHRY and CDR2 is SYGVKD. The CDR3 has 17 residues. Study-level findings and limits: TRB clonality was highly associated with recipient CMV seropositivity and reactivation.

Assay: immunoSEQ multiplex PCR; the TCRdb copy retains only in-frame clones and omits some. This sample includes 30,000 to 35,000 clones with no singletons; its ten biggest clones take up 6.7%. At least ten counts were recorded for this clone. Its antigen is not identified. The chain uses TRBV10-3 and TRBJ1-2; D may be TRBD1 (6 bases). The specimen was PBMCs. The clonotype was recovered from a woman between 45 and 65 years old in good health and a related stem cell transplant donor. CDR3 DNA: TGTGCCATCAGTGAGTCGCGGGGGCGTCCTGGACGTTATGGCTACACCTTC. Translation: CAISESRGRPGRYGYTF.